This T cell receptor (beta chain) was retrieved from a study of blood T cell repertoires in COVID-19. Study overall: Samples taken during acute and convalescent COVID-19 were collected in the United States, Italy and Spain. Sources were T cells, B-cell-depleted T cells, or PBMCs; the material itself was cDNA or gDNA.

Per the study methods: Reference gene primers were amplified, and this amplification served to estimate nucleated cell counts. Assay used: immunoSEQ multiplex PCR; TCRdb lists only in-frame clones, some missing. V and J calls and clone size are those listed in that table; D and trimming were worked out from the DNA. The sample yields 310,000 or so clones, roughly nine tenths seen once. The CDR3 covers 15 residues. The V segment lost 1 base and the J segment 1 base; nucleotides outside the gene matches: 2. CDR1 is SGHVS and CDR2 is FNYEAQ in the germline V gene. The clonotype was recovered from a young woman with COVID-19, enrolled during active disease. J is TRBJ2-7 and V is TRBV7-6; 9 bases fit TRBD1. Source material: peripheral blood. The CDR3 DNA reads TGTGCCAGCAGCTTAGAACAGGGGGCTTCCTACGAGCAGTACTTC. It specifies CASSLEQGASYEQYF.